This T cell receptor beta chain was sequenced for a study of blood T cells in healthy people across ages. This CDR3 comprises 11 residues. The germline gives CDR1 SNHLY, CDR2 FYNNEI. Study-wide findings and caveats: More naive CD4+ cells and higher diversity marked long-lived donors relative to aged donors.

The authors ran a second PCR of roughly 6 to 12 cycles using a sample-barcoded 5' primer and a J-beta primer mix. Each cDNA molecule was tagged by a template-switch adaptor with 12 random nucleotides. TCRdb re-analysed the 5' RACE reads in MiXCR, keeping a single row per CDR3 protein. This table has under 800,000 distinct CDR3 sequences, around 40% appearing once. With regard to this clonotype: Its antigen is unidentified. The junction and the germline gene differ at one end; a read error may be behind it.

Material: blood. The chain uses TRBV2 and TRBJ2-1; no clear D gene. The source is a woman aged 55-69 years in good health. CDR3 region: CANSAHNEQFF. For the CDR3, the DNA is TGTGCCAACAGTGCGCACAATGAGCAGTTCTTC.